The 18 T cell receptor beta chains below all came from one sample that was sequenced in a study of blood T cell repertoires in COVID-19. Assay used: immunoSEQ multiplex PCR; TCRdb lists only in-frame clones, some missing. The table includes roughly 45,000 clones, over 85% detected once. Sequencing was done on a sample of peripheral blood. Receptor source: a man aged 70 or older with active COVID-19.

The J gene is TRBJ1-5, the V gene TRBV15; 11 nucleotides match TRBD1. After removal of 8 bases from V and 6 bases from J, the junction contained 6 bases not matched to a gene. Germline CDR1 and CDR2: LNHNV and YYDKDF (reference sequence). This CDR3 comprises 14 residues. CDR3 DNA: TGTGCCACCGGGACAGGGGGTTCGCGTCAGCCCCAGCATTTT. It specifies CATGTGGSRQPQHF.

J is TRBJ2-2 and V is TRBV14; D possibly corresponds to TRBD1 (6 bases). V dropped 4 bases and J dropped 6 bases, with 12 bases sitting between them. CDR3 length equals 14 residues. CDR1 is SGHDN and CDR2 is FVKESK in the germline V gene. Written as DNA, the CDR3 is TGTGCCAGCAGCCCCCAGGGGCCTCCCGGGGAGCTGTTTTTT. Its translation is CASSPQGPPGELFF.

The chain couples TRBV11-2 to TRBJ2-5; maybe TRBD2 (5 bases). The CDR3 loop spans 14 amino acids. Deletions cut 1 base from V and 5 bases from J, with 11 bases between. Germline V gene sequence: CDR1 SGHAT, CDR2 FQNNGV. Written as DNA, the CDR3 is TGTGCCAGCAGCTTAGCAGGTCCGGGGGAGACCCAGTACTTC. Protein sequence: CASSLAGPGETQYF.

V and J are TRBV4-2 and TRBJ1-4; 10 bases are shared with TRBD1. This CDR3 region has 16 residues. Germline values: CDR1 LGHNA, CDR2 YNFKEQ. The V segment lost 3 bases and the J segment 3 bases; nucleotides outside the gene matches: 4. CDR3 nucleotide sequence: TGTGCCAGCAGCCACGGACAGGGGGGGGCTAATGAAAAACTGTTTTTT. This gives the protein CASSHGQGGANEKLFF.

V is TRBV7-9 and J is TRBJ2-7, with 7 positions matching TRBD1. V dropped 5 bases and J dropped 3; count of bases not matched to a gene: 10. Germline V gene data show CDR1 as SEHNR and CDR2 as FQNEAQ (reference sequence). This CDR3 has 15 amino acids. The CDR3 bases are TGTGCCAGCAGCCAAGGGGGCCATTCTTTCTACGAGCAGTACTTC. Protein: CASSQGGHSFYEQYF.

The V and J genes are TRBV19 and TRBJ2-3; TRBD1 matches at 8 bases. The CDR3 is made up of 16 amino acids. The V gene's germline CDR1 is LNHDA and CDR2 SQIVND (reference sequence). V dropped 6 bases and J dropped 4; count of bases not matched to a gene: 12. CDR3 in amino acids: CASSTTPGQAADTQYF. For the CDR3, the DNA is TGTGCCAGTAGCACTACACCGGGACAGGCGGCAGATACGCAGTATTTT.

This clone was observed a single time. The V and J genes are TRBV5-4 and TRBJ2-1; 8 nucleotides align to TRBD2. The V gene's germline CDR1 is SGHNT and CDR2 YYREEE (reference sequence). V shed 0 bases, J shed 6 bases, and the junction held 14 bases outside the gene matches. The CDR3 length is 18 residues. CDR3 protein: CASSLVKLVGLGRNEQFF. For the CDR3, the DNA is TGTGCCAGCAGCTTGGTCAAGTTAGTGGGACTAGGTCGCAATGAGCAGTTCTTC.

V usage is TRBV19 and J usage is TRBJ2-7; D not certain. V lost 8 bases to trimming and J lost 2 bases, with 16 bases between them. CDR3 length: 14 amino acids. CDR1 and CDR2 from the germline V gene are LNHDA and SQIVND (reference sequence). CDR3 coding DNA: TGTGCCAGTGCCAGACAAATTTCAACCTACGAGCAGTACTTC. It codes for CASARQISTYEQYF.

The chain links TRBV9 to TRBJ2-1; 12 bases agree with TRBD2. Trimming at V came to 3 bases and at J to 10 bases, leaving 8 bases not matched to a gene. The CDR3 covers 15 residues. Germline V gives CDR1 SGDLS, CDR2 YYNGEE. CDR3 sequence (DNA): TGTGCCAGCAGCGACACTAGCGGGAGGTTTGGGGAGCAGTTCTTC. Translating it yields CASSDTSGRFGEQFF.

The rearrangement links TRBV5-6 to TRBJ2-7; D gene unclear. Germline lookup yields CDR1 SGHDT and CDR2 YYEEEE. The V end was cut by 5 bases, the J end by 0 bases, with 12 bases between. This CDR3 contains 14 residues. The CDR3, as DNA: TGTGCCAGCAGTCGAACCCCGAGCTCCTACGAGCAGTACTTC. Amino acids: CASSRTPSSYEQYF.

The gene calls are TRBV7-2 and TRBJ1-4, with D uncertain. The V gene's germline CDR1 is SGHTA and CDR2 FQGNSA. The CDR3 is 17 amino acids. The ends were cut back, 5 bases at V and 4 bases at J, with 20 bases in the middle. CDR3 DNA: TGTGCCAGCAGCCCCCAAATTGACATATTAAATAATGAAAAACTGTTTTTT. This sequence encodes CASSPQIDILNNEKLFF.

Worth noting for this clone: Germline is not matched at one junction end, which may reflect a read error. In DNA, the CDR3 is TGTGCCAGCAGCTCTGGGGCCCTTTCGAACGCTGAAGCTTTCTTT. This gives the protein CASSSGALSNAEAFF. The chain has TRBV7-9 and TRBJ1-1; the D gene is possibly TRBD1 (5 bases). Germline V gene lookup returns CDR1 SEHNR and CDR2 FQNEAQ (reference sequence). The CDR3 has 15 residues.

The chain couples TRBV12-3 or TRBV12-4 to TRBJ2-5; D is undetermined. Trimming shortened V by 6 bases and J by 4 bases, and 12 bases separated the two germline ends. The CDR3 sequence is 13 residues long. DNA of the CDR3: TGTGCCAGCAGCCACCTTGAACTAGAGACCCAGTACTTC. The encoded protein is CASSHLELETQYF.

The genes are TRBV5-1 and TRBJ2-5, with 10 bases aligning to TRBD2. V shed 4 bases, J shed 3 bases, and the junction held 15 bases outside the gene matches. CDR3 size: 18 residues. CDR1 is SGHRS and CDR2 is YFSETQ in the germline V gene. CDR3 residues: CASSPRSGGPRPKETQYF. The CDR3 DNA reads TGCGCCAGCAGCCCCCGTAGCGGGGGGCCACGACCCAAAGAGACCCAGTACTTC.

The CDR3 bases are TGTGCCAGCAGCCTCGCATGGCCCAACCAAGAGACCCAGTACTTC. This encodes CASSLAWPNQETQYF. The chain carries TRBV7-2 and TRBJ2-5; the D is unclear. CDR1 is SGHTA, CDR2 FQGNSA, per germline. Trimming cost V 5 bases and J 0 bases, with 13 bases left between them. The CDR3 length is 15 residues.

The J gene is TRBJ1-2, the V gene TRBV28; D perhaps matches TRBD1 (5 bases). The germline CDR1 and CDR2 sequences are MDHEN and SYDVKM. V was shortened by 7 bases and J by 8 bases, with 20 bases between the two germline ends. The length of the CDR3 is 14 residues. The CDR3 coding sequence is TGTGCCAGCAAAATTGGGTGGGGGACTGAGGGCTACACCTTC. Its protein is CASKIGWGTEGYTF.

This chain uses TRBV2 with TRBJ1-5; D is undetermined. The CDR3 runs to 13 residues. CDR1 and CDR2 from the germline V gene are SNHLY and FYNNEI. V was shortened by 6 bases and J by 5 bases, with 11 bases between the two germline ends. The CDR3 sequence is CASRTREYQPQHF. The DNA for the CDR3 is TGTGCCAGCAGAACCCGCGAGTATCAGCCCCAGCATTTT.

The V and J genes are TRBV27 and TRBJ1-2; D not resolved. Germline CDR1 and CDR2: MNHEY and SMNVEV (reference sequence). The CDR3 contains 18 residues. V was shortened by 5 bases and J by 2 bases, with 24 bases between the two germline ends. The CDR3 loop is CASSPQPYLVRANYGYTF. CDR3 DNA: TGTGCCAGCAGTCCCCAACCCTACTTGGTCCGTGCCAACTATGGCTACACCTTC.